A selection of T cell receptor beta chains follows, all from one sample in a study of blood T cell repertoires in COVID-19. Repertoires were generated with immunoSEQ multiplex PCR, while TCRdb's copy carries only in-frame clones and drops some. The repertoire consists of around 62,000 clones, with around 89% occurring once and the leading ten covering almost 4%. Sequences were obtained from peripheral blood. Every receptor here comes from a human donor in a cohort sampled during active COVID-19. Each CDR3 is given with its conserved first and last residue. Each record gives: V gene, D gene, J gene, clone size, CDR3 DNA, CDR3 protein. D genes are given only for firm matches. Expanded clones are given a class, and other clones once, few, many or no size at all.

v_call: TRBV6-2/TRBV6-3
d_call: NA
j_call: TRBJ1-5
clone_size: NA
cdr3_nt: TGTGCCAGCAGTTACGAAGAAGGACTACCGACCTATAGCAATCAGCCCCAGCATTTT
cdr3_aa: CASSYEEGLPTYSNQPQHF

v_call: TRBV28
d_call: TRBD1
j_call: TRBJ2-7
clone_size: NA
cdr3_nt: TGTGCCAGCAGTTTATTTTCGACAGGGGGTAAATGGCAGCAGTACTTC
cdr3_aa: CASSLFSTGGKWQQYF

v_call: TRBV15
d_call: TRBD1
j_call: TRBJ1-4
clone_size: NA
cdr3_nt: TGTGCCACCAGCAGAGAGGGACAGTTTTATTCGGTAGATGAAAAACTGTTTTTT
cdr3_aa: CATSREGQFYSVDEKLFF

v_call: TRBV11-2
d_call: NA
j_call: TRBJ2-1
clone_size: once
cdr3_nt: TGTGCCAGCAGCTTAGTTCAACAGGGTGGCAATGAGCAGTTCTTC
cdr3_aa: CASSLVQQGGNEQFF

v_call: TRBV12-3/TRBV12-4
d_call: NA
j_call: TRBJ1-2
clone_size: NA
cdr3_nt: TGTGCCAGCAGTTATCGGGAGTATGGCTACACCTTC
cdr3_aa: CASSYREYGYTF

v_call: TRBV30
d_call: NA
j_call: TRBJ2-3
clone_size: NA
cdr3_nt: TGTGCCTGGAAAGGGGGTTGGGTCGGCACAGATACGCAGTATTTT
cdr3_aa: CAWKGGWVGTDTQYF

v_call: TRBV9
d_call: NA
j_call: TRBJ1-2
clone_size: NA
cdr3_nt: TGTGCCAGCAGCGTAGATGTAGTCGGTACCCCTAACTATGGCTACACCTTC
cdr3_aa: CASSVDVVGTPNYGYTF

v_call: TRBV24-1
d_call: NA
j_call: TRBJ2-1
clone_size: NA
cdr3_nt: TGTGCCACCAGTGATTTATATAGCAATGAGCAGTTCTTC
cdr3_aa: CATSDLYSNEQFF

v_call: TRBV4-3
d_call: NA
j_call: TRBJ2-7
clone_size: NA
cdr3_nt: TGCGCCAGCAGCCAAGAAGAGGGCGACAGGCCCTACGAGCAGTACTTC
cdr3_aa: CASSQEEGDRPYEQYF

v_call: TRBV6-5
d_call: TRBD2
j_call: TRBJ2-2
clone_size: NA
cdr3_nt: TGTGCCAGCAGTTTTGAAGCGGGAGGGAACACCGGGGAGCTGTTTTTT
cdr3_aa: CASSFEAGGNTGELFF

v_call: TRBV5-1
d_call: TRBD2
j_call: TRBJ2-7
clone_size: NA
cdr3_nt: TGCGCCAGCAGCCTAGCGGGGATGCAGTACGAGCAGTACTTC
cdr3_aa: CASSLAGMQYEQYF

v_call: TRBV21-1
d_call: NA
j_call: TRBJ1-4
clone_size: NA
cdr3_nt: TGTGCCAGCAGCAGATCCCACAGGGGGCCTGAAAAACTGTTTTTT
cdr3_aa: CASSRSHRGPEKLFF

v_call: TRBV7-9
d_call: TRBD1
j_call: TRBJ2-5
clone_size: NA
cdr3_nt: TGTGCCAGCAGCTCCTTGACAGGGGGTCAAGAGACCCAGTACTTC
cdr3_aa: CASSSLTGGQETQYF

v_call: TRBV7-6
d_call: NA
j_call: TRBJ1-4
clone_size: NA
cdr3_nt: TGTGCCAGCAGCTTGTCAGGGGTTACTGAAAAACTGTTTTTT
cdr3_aa: CASSLSGVTEKLFF

v_call: TRBV20-1
d_call: TRBD2
j_call: TRBJ2-1
clone_size: NA
cdr3_nt: TGCAGTGCTAGTCGAGGCGGGAGACCCTACAATGAGCAGTTCTTC
cdr3_aa: CSASRGGRPYNEQFF

v_call: TRBV5-4
d_call: TRBD1
j_call: TRBJ1-2
clone_size: NA
cdr3_nt: TGTGCCAGCAGATACCTAGGACAGGGAAGTAGGGGCTACACCTTC
cdr3_aa: CASRYLGQGSRGYTF

v_call: TRBV30
d_call: NA
j_call: TRBJ2-7
clone_size: NA
cdr3_nt: TGTGCCTGGAGTGTACGACTAGTCTCCTACGAGCAGTACTTC
cdr3_aa: CAWSVRLVSYEQYF

v_call: TRBV7-6
d_call: NA
j_call: TRBJ1-1
clone_size: NA
cdr3_nt: TGTGCCAGCAGCTTGGGGCAGTCAAACACTGAAGCTTTCTTT
cdr3_aa: CASSLGQSNTEAFF

v_call: TRBV23-1
d_call: NA
j_call: TRBJ2-2
clone_size: NA
cdr3_nt: TGCGCCAGCAGCATCTACAGGAACACCGGGGAGCTGTTTTTT
cdr3_aa: CASSIYRNTGELFF

v_call: TRBV6-5
d_call: NA
j_call: TRBJ1-2
clone_size: NA
cdr3_nt: TGTGCCAGCAGTAGGACAGCGAACTATGGCTACACCTTC
cdr3_aa: CASSRTANYGYTF

v_call: TRBV29-1
d_call: NA
j_call: TRBJ2-1
clone_size: NA
cdr3_nt: TGCAGCGTGCCCCAACCTAGTGGGTGGGTCGGTGTGTACAATGAGCAGTTCTTC
cdr3_aa: CSVPQPSGWVGVYNEQFF

v_call: TRBV10-3
d_call: NA
j_call: TRBJ1-5
clone_size: NA
cdr3_nt: TGTGCCATCAGACAGTATTCCAATCAGCCCCAGCATTTT
cdr3_aa: CAIRQYSNQPQHF

v_call: TRBV28
d_call: TRBD1
j_call: TRBJ2-3
clone_size: NA
cdr3_nt: TGTGCCAGCAGTAGTGGACAGGGGGTAAAGGGGGCCCCAGATACGCAGTATTTT
cdr3_aa: CASSSGQGVKGAPDTQYF

v_call: TRBV15
d_call: TRBD2
j_call: TRBJ2-5
clone_size: NA
cdr3_nt: TGTGCCACCGCCAGAGCTAGCGGTAGGGTTCAGGGGACCCAGTACTTC
cdr3_aa: CATARASGRVQGTQYF

v_call: TRBV4-3
d_call: NA
j_call: TRBJ2-7
clone_size: NA
cdr3_nt: TGCGCCAGCAGCCAAGGGGGGCCTTGGAGCGAGCAGTACTTC
cdr3_aa: CASSQGGPWSEQYF

v_call: TRBV6-2/TRBV6-3
d_call: TRBD1
j_call: TRBJ2-1
clone_size: NA
cdr3_nt: TGTGCCAGCAGCCTAAGGACAGGGGGCAATGAGCAGTTCTTC
cdr3_aa: CASSLRTGGNEQFF

v_call: TRBV4-2
d_call: NA
j_call: TRBJ1-1
clone_size: NA
cdr3_nt: TGTGCCAGCAATTTCTGGGACACGGCCAACACTGAAGCTTTCTTT
cdr3_aa: CASNFWDTANTEAFF

v_call: TRBV27
d_call: NA
j_call: TRBJ1-5
clone_size: few
cdr3_nt: TGTGCCAGCAGTTTATATAATCCCCCTCCCCAGCATTTT
cdr3_aa: CASSLYNPPPQHF

v_call: TRBV30
d_call: NA
j_call: TRBJ2-2
clone_size: NA
cdr3_nt: TGTGCCTGGAGCCCGTACACCGGGGAGCTGTTTTTT
cdr3_aa: CAWSPYTGELFF

v_call: TRBV4-2
d_call: TRBD2
j_call: TRBJ2-1
clone_size: NA
cdr3_nt: TGTGCCAGCAGCCAAGAGGTCCGCGGGGGGGCTGGGAATGAGCAGTTCTTC
cdr3_aa: CASSQEVRGGAGNEQFF

v_call: TRBV12-3/TRBV12-4
d_call: NA
j_call: TRBJ2-7
clone_size: NA
cdr3_nt: TGTGCCAGCAGTTGGGCACAGGGAGACGAGCAGTACTTC
cdr3_aa: CASSWAQGDEQYF

v_call: TRBV18
d_call: NA
j_call: TRBJ2-4
clone_size: NA
cdr3_nt: TGTGCCAGCTCATCAGGGGGGAACATTCAGTACTTC
cdr3_aa: CASSSGGNIQYF

v_call: TRBV5-4
d_call: TRBD1
j_call: TRBJ2-5
clone_size: NA
cdr3_nt: TGTGCCAGCAGCACAGGGGCCCTACGGGAGACCCAGTACTTC
cdr3_aa: CASSTGALRETQYF

v_call: TRBV27
d_call: NA
j_call: TRBJ2-1
clone_size: NA
cdr3_nt: TGTGCCAGCAGTTTATCAGGGGGTAGTGAGCAGTTCTTC
cdr3_aa: CASSLSGGSEQFF

v_call: TRBV25-1
d_call: TRBD2
j_call: TRBJ2-7
clone_size: NA
cdr3_nt: TGTGCCAGCAGTGACTGGGGACTAGTTCGCGAGCAGTACTTC
cdr3_aa: CASSDWGLVREQYF

v_call: TRBV5-4
d_call: NA
j_call: TRBJ2-5
clone_size: NA
cdr3_nt: TGTGCCAGCAGCTTCCACGACGGGGAGACCCAGTACTTC
cdr3_aa: CASSFHDGETQYF

v_call: TRBV4-1
d_call: NA
j_call: TRBJ1-5
clone_size: NA
cdr3_nt: TGCGCCAGCAGCCACGAGAGGGATCAGCCCCAGCATTTT
cdr3_aa: CASSHERDQPQHF

v_call: TRBV5-5
d_call: NA
j_call: TRBJ2-7
clone_size: once
cdr3_nt: TGTGCCAGCAGCCCCACCGGGGGGCCGGCCTACGAGCAGTACTTC
cdr3_aa: CASSPTGGPAYEQYF

v_call: TRBV4-3
d_call: TRBD2
j_call: TRBJ2-7
clone_size: few
cdr3_nt: TGCGCCAGCAGCCAAGACCTAGCGGGGTCCTACGAGCAGTACTTC
cdr3_aa: CASSQDLAGSYEQYF

v_call: TRBV30
d_call: NA
j_call: TRBJ1-1
clone_size: NA
cdr3_nt: TGTGCCTGGAGTGGGGGGGTTGGGAACACTGAAGCTTTCTTT
cdr3_aa: CAWSGGVGNTEAFF

v_call: TRBV27
d_call: NA
j_call: TRBJ2-7
clone_size: NA
cdr3_nt: TGTGCCAGCAGAATGGGGCATTACGAGCAGTACTTC
cdr3_aa: CASRMGHYEQYF